Below are 21 T cell receptor beta chains sequenced from a single sample in a study of T cells in tuberculosis listed by TCRdb under 2018. Libraries were prepared through the immunoSEQ multiplex PCR assay. TCRdb carries this immuneACCESS record with in-frame sequences only. Its versions omit some clonotypes, under half of them owing to an unresolved V gene in the studies checked, with the rest unexplained. This sample has 30,000 to 40,000 clones in its table, and approximately 94% of those were observed once. Of the sample, approximately 4.3% is held by the ten largest clones. The time point label, as the study defines it: new active TB diagnosis, blood taken before or within 7 days of starting treatment. This sample comprised PBMCs, obtained at tuberculosis diagnosis. The receptors come from an adult with tuberculosis.

The chain joins TRBV5-1 to TRBJ1-3; D perhaps matches TRBD1 (6 bases). V was clipped by 2 bases and J by 4 bases, with 19 bases between them. Germline CDR1 SGHRS, CDR2 YFSETQ. This CDR3 comprises 17 residues. CDR3 DNA: TGCGCCAGCAGCTTTGGAAGTGGACCAGGGGCGGGAAACACCATATATTTT. It specifies CASSFGSGPGAGNTIYF.

This clone was recorded a few times. J is TRBJ1-1 and V is TRBV6-1; possible D gene TRBD1, 6 bases. The CDR3 spans 15 residues. Germline CDR1 is MNHNS and CDR2 is SASEGT. Trimming pared 8 bases from V and 0 bases from J, leaving 16 bases between. CDR3 nucleotide sequence: TGTGCCAGCTATTACGACAGGCCCATGAACACTGAAGCTTTCTTT. This encodes CASYYDRPMNTEAFF.

V usage is TRBV30 and J usage is TRBJ1-2; 9 positions match TRBD1. Germline CDR1 reads GTSNPN; CDR2 reads SVGIG (reference sequence). This CDR3 contains 13 residues. With 3 bases clipped from V and 6 bases from J, the junction kept 5 bases outside the gene matches. CDR3 bases: TGTGCCTGGAGGAGGACAGGGGCTAATGGCTACACCTTC. Its translation is CAWRRTGANGYTF.

This CDR3 is CASSLTSSGNFQYF. The DNA of the CDR3 is TGTGCCAGCAGCTTAACTAGTTCGGGAAACTTCCAGTACTTC. This sequence joins TRBV7-7 and TRBJ2-5; D is possibly TRBD2 (5 bases). CDR3 length equals 14 residues. The germline CDR1 and CDR2 sequences are SSHAT and FNYEAQ (reference sequence). V was pared by 2 bases and J by 10 bases, with 17 bases between.

The rearrangement joins TRBV5-1 to TRBJ2-7, with TRBD1 matching over 8 bases. The V segment lost 3 bases and the J segment 0 bases; nucleotides outside the gene matches: 17. The CDR3 contains 19 residues. Per germline, CDR1 SGHRS and CDR2 YFSETQ. This CDR3 reads CASSSSSPGTGSGSYEQYF. The CDR3 DNA reads as TGCGCCAGCAGCTCTTCAAGCCCCGGGACAGGATCGGGCTCCTACGAGCAGTACTTC.

The V gene is TRBV10-3, the J gene TRBJ2-5; TRBD2 might be the D (5 bases). The CDR3 runs to 14 residues. Deletions cut 6 bases from V and 2 bases from J, with 13 bases between. CDR1 and CDR2 from the germline V gene are ENHRY and SYGVKD. This CDR3 is CAISGGGNQETQYF. In nucleotides, the CDR3 is TGTGCCATCAGCGGAGGAGGCAATCAAGAGACCCAGTACTTC.

The genes are TRBV29-1 and TRBJ1-2, with 9 bases lining up with TRBD1. The ends lost 6 bases at V and 1 base at J; junction bases unmatched: 6. The CDR3 spans 14 residues. Per the germline V gene, CDR1 is SQVTM and CDR2 is ANQGSEA. CDR3: CSVAGTGFNYGYTF. CDR3 DNA sequence: TGCAGCGTCGCCGGGACAGGGTTTAACTATGGCTACACCTTC.

The chain has TRBV19 and TRBJ1-1; unclear D gene. The length of the CDR3 is 13 residues. Germline V gene lookup returns CDR1 LNHDA and CDR2 SQIVND (reference sequence). V lost 8 bases to trimming and J lost 0 bases, with 10 bases between them. The CDR3 bases are TGTGCCAGTTCCGGGGTGATGAACACTGAAGCTTTCTTT. Its translation is CASSGVMNTEAFF.

The CDR3 DNA reads as TGTGCCAGCAGCGTATTGGACAGGGCGCAGTATTTT. It is translated as CASSVLDRAQYF. This chain links TRBV9 with TRBJ2-3; 8 nucleotides agree with TRBD1. The germline V gene encodes CDR1 SGDLS and CDR2 YYNGEE. With 1 base clipped from V and 10 bases from J, the junction kept 2 bases outside the gene matches. The CDR3 consists of 12 residues.

The V and J genes are TRBV5-1 and TRBJ2-6; perhaps TRBD1 as D (7 bases). CDR3 size: 17 residues. The ends were cut back, 2 bases at V and 0 bases at J, with 12 bases in the middle. CDR1 and CDR2 (germline): SGHRS, YFSETQ. CDR3 protein: CASSFGRGVSGANVLTF. As DNA, the CDR3 is TGCGCCAGCAGCTTTGGCAGGGGGGTCTCTGGGGCCAACGTCCTGACTTTC. Based on the CDR3 plus reference TRBV5-1 and TRBJ2-6, the full variable domain is KAGVTQTPRYLIKTRGQQVTLSCSPISGHRSVSWYQQTPGQGLQFLFEYFSETQRNKGNFPGRFSGRQFSNSRSEMNVSTLELGDSALYLCASSFGRGVSGANVLTFGAGSRLTVL.

The V call is TRBV5-1, the J call TRBJ2-7; possibly TRBD1 for D (6 bases). This CDR3 is 14 amino acids long. Trimming pared 0 bases from V and 6 bases from J, leaving 13 bases between. Per the germline V gene, CDR1 is SGHRS and CDR2 is YFSETQ. The CDR3 loop reads CASSLEQGAGEQYF. The CDR3 region has the DNA TGCGCCAGCAGCTTGGAACAGGGCGCGGGCGAGCAGTACTTC.

The chain carries TRBV5-1 and TRBJ2-7; 10 bases match TRBD1. The germline V gene has CDR1 SGHRS and CDR2 YFSETQ. Losses at the gene ends were 5 bases for V and 4 bases for J; bases not matched to a gene: 9. This CDR3 has 15 residues. CDR3 loop: CASRYGTGVGYEQYF. The DNA of the CDR3 is TGCGCCAGCAGGTACGGGACAGGGGTTGGGTACGAGCAGTACTTC.

The rearrangement uses TRBV30 and TRBJ2-1, with D unclear. The CDR3 has 12 amino acids. Germline loops: CDR1 GTSNPN, CDR2 SVGIG (reference sequence). V was shortened by 2 bases and J by 4 bases, with 6 bases between the two germline ends. CDR3 DNA: TGTGCCTGGAGTCCCTTTTACAATGAGCAGTTCTTC. It is translated as CAWSPFYNEQFF.

This sequence joins TRBV7-2 and TRBJ1-6, with no clear D. Trimming left V 5 bases short and J 7 bases short, with 12 bases between. The CDR3 sequence is 14 residues long. CDR1 is SGHTA and CDR2 is FQGNSA in the germline V gene. CDR3 nucleotides: TGTGCCAGCAGCCAGATCCCCCACAATTCACCCCTCCACTTT. It specifies CASSQIPHNSPLHF.

This clone was detected once. This chain uses TRBV2 with TRBJ1-2, with a possible D match to TRBD1 (6 bases). V was clipped by 7 bases and J by 2 bases, with 17 bases between them. The CDR3 runs to 15 residues. In germline, CDR1 is SNHLY, CDR2 FYNNEI. Here the CDR3 reads CASMYRERLNYGYTF. In nucleotides, the CDR3 is TGTGCCAGCATGTACAGGGAGCGTTTGAACTATGGCTACACCTTC.

This clone came up once. The rearrangement links TRBV11-3 to TRBJ1-2, with a weak D call TRBD1 (6 bases). This CDR3 spans 18 amino acids. V lost 5 bases and J lost 0, with 22 bases in between. Looked up from germline, CDR1 is SGHNT and CDR2 is YENEEA. CDR3 bases: TGTGCCAGCAGCACCCGCGATCTAGGGGGGGCTTCTAACTATGGCTACACCTTC. Translating it yields CASSTRDLGGASNYGYTF.

The chain carries TRBV4-1 and TRBJ1-3; D is unclear. The CDR3 runs to 18 residues. The ends were cut back, 0 bases at V and 0 bases at J, with 15 bases in the middle. Germline V gene lookup returns CDR1 MGHRA and CDR2 YSYEKL. This chain's CDR3 is CASSQETLPGNSGNTIYF. DNA for the CDR3: TGCGCCAGCAGCCAAGAAACATTGCCGGGGAACTCTGGAAACACCATATATTTT.

CDR3 protein: CASSLDAVSANEKLFF. CDR3 nucleotides: TGCGCCAGCAGCTTGGACGCAGTGTCTGCTAATGAAAAACTGTTTTTT. J is TRBJ1-4 and V is TRBV5-1; D remains ambiguous. Trimming stripped 0 bases from V and 3 bases from J, with 12 bases between. This CDR3 region has 16 residues. Germline V lookup: CDR1 SGHRS, CDR2 YFSETQ.

To note about this clone: This CDR3 is also generated by other DNA sequences in the sample. The J gene is TRBJ1-1, the V gene TRBV27; D is undetermined. Trimming pared 5 bases from V and 4 bases from J, leaving 11 bases between. The CDR3 totals 13 residues. Germline-derived CDR1 and CDR2 are MNHEY and SMNVEV (reference sequence). The DNA for the CDR3 is TGTGCCAGCAGTCTAAGCTCACGCACTGAAGCTTTCTTT. Its protein is CASSLSSRTEAFF.

The V and J genes are TRBV7-9 and TRBJ1-3; a weak D match, TRBD1 (5 bases). The CDR3 loop spans 14 amino acids. Deletions cut 3 bases from V and 9 bases from J, with 15 bases between. Germline-derived CDR1 and CDR2 are SEHNR and FQNEAQ (reference sequence). The CDR3 here is CASSFVAGATTIYF. Written as DNA, the CDR3 is TGTGCCAGCAGCTTTGTCGCTGGGGCGACCACCATATATTTT.

The V call is TRBV28, the J call TRBJ2-3; TRBD2 matches at 7 bases. The CDR3 contains 15 residues. Germline lookup yields CDR1 MDHEN and CDR2 SYDVKM. V gave up 3 bases and J gave up 1 base; unmatched junction bases: 4. Written as DNA, the CDR3 is TGTGCCAGCAGTTTGGGACTAAGAGGCACAGATACGCAGTATTTT. This sequence encodes CASSLGLRGTDTQYF.